A single sample gave rise to the 24 T cell receptor beta chains below, sequenced in a study of T cells after yellow fever vaccination. One entry per CDR3 protein results from TCRdb running MiXCR on the 5' RACE reads. The sample carries tens of thousands of distinct CDR3 sequences, approximately 4.5% recorded once. The specimen comprised PBMCs, either bulk or a sorted T-cell subset (CD4+, CD8+, memory, or dextramer-sorted; not recorded which), sampled on the day of the yellow fever booster vaccination. Every receptor here comes from a man younger than 30 who received the YFV17D yellow fever vaccine.

This clonotype was seen repeatedly, ten times or more. The V gene is TRBV9, the J gene TRBJ2-7; 8 nucleotides match TRBD1. Germline V gives CDR1 SGDLS, CDR2 YYNGEE. The CDR3 spans 15 residues. The V segment lost 9 bases and the J segment 6 bases; nucleotides outside the gene matches: 17. DNA of the CDR3: TGTGCCACCTCTCTGGTGGACGAAACAGGGGGCGAGCAGTACGTC. Amino acid sequence: CATSLVDETGGEQYV.

By sample fraction, this clonotype is medium-sized. This chain links TRBV4-2 with TRBJ2-1, with D possibly being TRBD2 (7 bases). CDR1 is LGHNA and CDR2 is YNFKEQ in the germline V gene. This CDR3 region has 16 residues. V was shortened by 0 bases and J by 3 bases, with 12 bases between the two germline ends. In DNA, the CDR3 is TGTGCCAGCAGCCAAGATAGGGGGGGGGTCTACAATGAGCAGTTCTTC. This translates into CASSQDRGGVYNEQFF.

This clonotype was counted at least ten times. The J gene is TRBJ2-1, the V gene TRBV10-1; D is undetermined. Germline CDR1 is WNHNN and CDR2 is SYGVQD (reference sequence). CDR3 size: 12 residues. The V gene lost 6 bases and the J gene lost 9 bases, with 12 bases spanning the gap. CDR3 DNA sequence: TGCGCCAGCAGCGACCCCGGACGTGAGCAGTTCTTC. Protein sequence: CASSDPGREQFF.

At least ten counts were recorded for this clonotype. The chain is built from TRBV7-8 and TRBJ1-2; TRBD1 matches 8 bases. This CDR3 has 15 residues. V was clipped by 6 bases and J by 6 bases; unmatched bases: 12. CDR1 and CDR2 from the germline V gene are SGHVS and FQNEAQ. The CDR3 region is CASRKTGDSRHGYTF. The CDR3 DNA is TGTGCCAGCAGAAAGACAGGGGATTCCCGCCATGGCTACACCTTC.

This clonotype occurred many times. CDR3 bases: TGCAGTGCTATGGTTGCGGGGGGTCCCAATGAGCAGTTCTTC. As protein: CSAMVAGGPNEQFF. The chain has TRBV20-1 and TRBJ2-1, with 8 bases fitting TRBD2. Looked up from germline, CDR1 is DFQATT and CDR2 is SNEGSKA (reference sequence). V dropped 4 bases and J dropped 6; count of bases not matched to a gene: 8. CDR3 length equals 14 residues.

The sample holds a few counts of this clonotype. The chain uses TRBV10-3 and TRBJ2-5; TRBD2 matches at 15 bases. V lost 5 bases, J lost 2 bases, and 12 bases stayed unmatched. Germline-derived CDR1 and CDR2 are ENHRY and SYGVKD. The CDR3 spans 19 residues. The CDR3 reads CAISPGLAGGPIIQETQYF. The CDR3 DNA sequence: TGTGCCATCAGTCCTGGACTAGCGGGGGGGCCGATTATTCAAGAGACCCAGTACTTC.

The V call is TRBV5-6, the J call TRBJ1-2; 8 positions match TRBD1. V shed 4 bases and J 6 bases; nucleotides not matched to a gene: 5. Germline CDR1 reads SGHDT; CDR2 reads YYEEEE. The length of the CDR3 is 13 residues. The chain's CDR3 is CASSEDRVHGYTF. The DNA of the CDR3 is TGTGCCAGCAGCGAGGACAGGGTGCATGGCTACACCTTC.

This clonotype showed up many times. The V gene is TRBV20-1, the J gene TRBJ2-3; 8 bases map to TRBD2. This CDR3 is 14 amino acids long. From germline, CDR1 is DFQATT and CDR2 SNEGSKA (reference sequence). V lost 6 bases and J lost 5; bases outside the gene matches: 10. This chain's CDR3 is CSAPSSLAGDTQYF. CDR3 nucleotides: TGCAGTGCCCCCTCCTCTCTAGCGGGAGATACGCAGTATTTT.

In its sample, this clonotype was seen many times. The J gene is TRBJ1-1, the V gene TRBV5-1, with 12 bases identical to TRBD1. V lost 7 bases, J lost 4 bases, and 11 bases stayed unmatched. The CDR3 runs 16 residues. Germline loops: CDR1 SGHRS, CDR2 YFSETQ. The CDR3 loop is CASRTGTGGEGTEAFF. CDR3 coding DNA: TGCGCCAGCCGTACCGGGACAGGGGGCGAGGGCACTGAAGCTTTCTTT.

There are many counts of this clonotype. The rearrangement uses TRBV7-2 and TRBJ2-1, with 11 bases identical to TRBD2. This CDR3 spans 15 amino acids. From germline, CDR1 is SGHTA and CDR2 FQGNSA. V dropped 5 bases and J dropped 8; count of bases not matched to a gene: 8. CDR3 residues: CASSPGSGGAYEQFF. The CDR3 DNA follows: TGTGCCAGCAGCCCGGGTAGCGGGGGGGCGTATGAGCAGTTCTTC. Filled out from reference TRBV7-2 and TRBJ2-1, the complete variable domain reads GAGVSQSPSNKVTEKGKDVELRCDPISGHTALYWYRQSLGQGLEFLIYFQGNSAPDKSGLPSDRFSAERTGGSVSTLTIQRTQQEDSAVYLCASSPGSGGAYEQFFGPGTRLTVL.

There are many counts of this clonotype. The chain employs TRBV5-1 and TRBJ1-2; a weak D match, TRBD1 (5 bases). CDR1 is SGHRS and CDR2 is YFSETQ in the germline V gene. The CDR3 has 16 amino acids. Trimming removed 0 bases at V and 7 bases at J, with 19 bases between. The CDR3 loop is CASSLDPGRARSGYTF. Written as DNA, the CDR3 is TGCGCCAGCAGCTTGGACCCGGGACGGGCCCGGAGTGGCTACACCTTC.

This clonotype occurred many times. The genes are TRBV4-2 and TRBJ1-6, with 11 bases matching TRBD1. Germline-derived CDR1 and CDR2 are LGHNA and YNFKEQ. Losses at the gene ends were 0 bases for V and 9 bases for J; bases not matched to a gene: 4. The CDR3 is 16 amino acids. CDR3 sequence reads: CASSQDRGTGGSPLHF. CDR3 DNA sequence: TGTGCCAGCAGCCAAGATCGGGGGACAGGGGGTTCACCCCTCCACTTT.

The rearrangement joins TRBV7-2 to TRBJ1-2; D not resolved. This CDR3 comprises 15 residues. The ends were cut back, 5 bases at V and 1 base at J, with 14 bases in the middle. Germline-derived CDR1 and CDR2 are SGHTA and FQGNSA. CDR3 in amino acids: CASSIDGMINYGYTF. The DNA for the CDR3 is TGTGCCAGCAGCATTGACGGAATGATTAACTATGGCTACACCTTC. Complete variable domain (other parts from reference TRBV7-2 and TRBJ1-2): GAGVSQSPSNKVTEKGKDVELRCDPISGHTALYWYRQSLGQGLEFLIYFQGNSAPDKSGLPSDRFSAERTGGSVSTLTIQRTQQEDSAVYLCASSIDGMINYGYTFGSGTRLTVV.

This clonotype was observed a handful of times. V gene TRBV18 combines with J gene TRBJ2-3; TRBD1 aligns across 7 bases. Germline trimming cut 4 bases from V and 0 bases from J; bases unmatched to any gene: 4. The CDR3 totals 15 residues. The germline gives CDR1 KGHSH, CDR2 LQKENI. The CDR3 loop is CASSQRGQSTDTQYF. The CDR3, as DNA: TGTGCCAGCTCACAGAGGGGGCAAAGCACAGATACGCAGTATTTT.

This clonotype was detected many times. The chain recombines TRBV12-3 or TRBV12-4 with TRBJ1-2; 7 nucleotides align to TRBD1. Trimming took 6 bases from V and 6 from J; bases not matched to a gene: 7. The CDR3 extends over 13 amino acids. The CDR3 sequence is CASRIPGQHGYTF. The CDR3 DNA follows: TGTGCCAGCAGGATCCCGGGACAGCATGGCTACACCTTC.

This clonotype was counted many times. V is TRBV12-5 and J is TRBJ2-4, with D unclear. V was cut by 4 bases and J by 0 bases, with 10 bases left in between. Germline V lookup: CDR1 LGHNT, CDR2 FRNRAP. The CDR3 extends over 15 amino acids. CDR3 sequence (DNA): TGTGCTAGTGGTTCCCCTACCCTAGCCAAAAACATTCAGTACTTC. Protein sequence: CASGSPTLAKNIQYF.

This clonotype was picked up many times. The chain couples TRBV5-1 to TRBJ2-3; D remains unclear. This CDR3 comprises 14 residues. From germline, CDR1 is SGHRS and CDR2 YFSETQ. V lost 2 bases and J 3 bases, leaving 10 bases between the germline ends. This chain's CDR3 is CASSFSIITDTQYF. The DNA for the CDR3 is TGCGCCAGCAGCTTTTCCATTATTACAGATACGCAGTATTTT.

The sample holds many counts of this clonotype. The chain carries TRBV10-3 and TRBJ2-6, with D perhaps TRBD1 (5 bases). V was pared by 6 bases and J by 0 bases, with 12 bases between. The CDR3 totals 16 residues. CDR1 is ENHRY and CDR2 is SYGVKD in the germline V gene. DNA of the CDR3: TGTGCCATCAGACCGACAGAAAGCTCTGGGGCCAACGTCCTGACTTTC. Its protein is CAIRPTESSGANVLTF.

This clonotype appeared many times. This chain uses TRBV6-5 with TRBJ1-1; D remains ambiguous. Germline CDR1 and CDR2: MNHEY and SVGAGI. The CDR3 extends over 16 amino acids. V lost 0 bases and J 0 bases, leaving 11 bases between the germline ends. As DNA, the CDR3 is TGTGCCAGCAGTTACTCGTTCGACACTTTGAACACTGAAGCTTTCTTT. It yields the protein CASSYSFDTLNTEAFF.

This clonotype came up many times. J is TRBJ2-5 and V is TRBV7-2, with TRBD2 identical over 8 bases. Germline assignment: CDR1 SGHTA and CDR2 FQGNSA. Germline trimming cut 5 bases from V and 5 bases from J; bases unmatched to any gene: 4. The CDR3 spans 13 residues. The CDR3 here is CASSPRGGETQYF. CDR3 nucleotide sequence: TGTGCCAGCAGCCCCCGCGGGGGGGAGACCCAGTACTTC.

The chain is built from TRBV5-1 and TRBJ2-1; TRBD2 aligns across 9 bases. Per the germline V gene, CDR1 is SGHRS and CDR2 is YFSETQ. This CDR3 comprises 18 residues. The V and J ends lost 1 base and 8 bases, in that order; junction bases with no gene match: 16. DNA of the CDR3: TGCGCCAGCAGCTTGAGTAGGCTAGCGGGGCCCCACGGGGATGAGCAGTTCTTC. Translated, it gives CASSLSRLAGPHGDEQFF.

The chain uses TRBV9 and TRBJ2-3; D not certain. V lost 6 bases, J lost 0 bases, and 8 bases lay in between. The CDR3 has 13 amino acids. Germline V gene data show CDR1 as SGDLS and CDR2 as YYNGEE. Here the CDR3 DNA reads TGTGCCAGCAATGAGGCTAGCACAGATACGCAGTATTTT. Its protein product is CASNEASTDTQYF.

This clonotype came up many times. The chain employs TRBV10-3 and TRBJ1-5; 7 bases align to TRBD1. The V and J ends lost 2 bases and 6 bases, in that order; junction bases with no gene match: 4. The CDR3 has 14 residues. Germline V gives CDR1 ENHRY, CDR2 SYGVKD. This chain's CDR3 is CAISEDRESQPQHF. CDR3 nucleotide sequence: TGTGCCATCAGTGAGGACAGGGAGAGTCAGCCCCAGCATTTT.

This clonotype was recorded many times. This chain uses TRBV20-1 with TRBJ2-2; either TRBD1 or TRBD2 may fit D (7 bases each). CDR1 is DFQATT and CDR2 is SNEGSKA in the germline V gene (reference sequence). Trimming shortened V by 6 bases and J by 2 bases, and 25 bases separated the two germline ends. CDR3 length equals 18 residues. This CDR3 reads CSAPVAGGGLYNTGELFF. The CDR3 bases are TGCAGTGCCCCCGTCGCAGGGGGGGGCCTGTATAACACCGGGGAGCTGTTTTTT.